Sequencing of this T cell receptor (beta chain) was carried out in a study of tumor-infiltrating lymphocytes in primary liver carcinoma. Background on the study: Patients included men and women of 30 to 69 years. Study-level findings and limits: The study found only about 7.5-25% of top clones in all five tumor regions.

Co-extraction yielded RNA and DNA from about 20-30 mg of unsorted bulk tissue. This clonotype occurred many times. What it binds is not known. CDR3 length: 13 amino acids. Trimming cost V 3 bases and J 4 bases, with 9 bases left between them. Germline V gene lookup returns CDR1 SEHNR and CDR2 FQNEAQ (reference sequence). From around 0.5 ug of total RNA, TCR beta-specific cDNA was reverse-transcribed using a constant-region primer. Sequencing libraries for TCR beta derived from three nested multiplex PCR rounds that used slightly modified ARM-PCR. The opening two PCR rounds, about 11 cycles each, paired TRBV1-TRBV30 forward primers with a C-beta reverse primer. One entry per CDR3 protein, called by TCRdb with MiXCR from the multiplex PCR reads. The data contain approximately 110,000 distinct CDR3 sequences, around 64% of them singletons.

V is TRBV7-9 and J is TRBJ2-5; D call uncertain. Sequencing was performed on liver tumor tissue from sampling region 3. Subset specified: tumor region T3, left-lateral pole. The sequence was obtained from a woman aged 55 to 70 with primary liver carcinoma and hepatitis B virus infection. As DNA, the CDR3 is TGTGCCAGCAGCTTTTCCAGTTCAGAGACCCAGTACTTC. Its translation: CASSFSSSETQYF.